The 24 T cell receptor beta chains listed next were all sequenced from one sample in a study of identical twins. In TCRdb, the 5' RACE reads were re-called with MiXCR into one record per CDR3 protein. The table has some 900,000 distinct CDR3 sequences, approximately 13% seen once. These records were also assigned to another study, of yellow fever vaccine responses in identical twins.

Material for sequencing was PBMCs. The source is a woman aged 18 to 35 in good health.

This clonotype was seen a few times. The J gene is TRBJ1-1, the V gene TRBV7-9; TRBD1 is a possible D gene (6 bases). The V gene lost 5 bases and the J gene lost 4 bases, with 14 bases spanning the gap. From germline, CDR1 is SEHNR and CDR2 FQNEAQ (reference sequence). The CDR3 covers 14 residues. For the CDR3, the DNA is TGTGCCAGCAGCCGTCGGGGGGCGATCACTGAAGCTTTCTTT. Translating it yields CASSRRGAITEAFF.

This chain connects TRBV2 to TRBJ2-1, with D possibly matching TRBD2 (6 bases). There are 16 residues in the CDR3. With 3 bases removed from V and 5 bases from J, the gap between germline ends came to 17 bases. CDR1 is SNHLY, CDR2 FYNNEI, per germline. CDR3 protein: CASSDSGSSINNEQFF. The DNA of the CDR3 is TGTGCCAGCAGTGATTCCGGGAGTAGTATTAACAATGAGCAGTTCTTC.

The V and J genes are TRBV10-3 and TRBJ2-3, with D possibly TRBD2 on 6 matching bases. Trimming took off 10 bases at V and 6 bases at J, with 17 bases between the two ends. The CDR3 covers 13 residues. Germline loops: CDR1 ENHRY, CDR2 SYGVKD. CDR3 DNA sequence: TGTGCCACCTCCGAAATCGGAGGGGATACGCAGTATTTT. Translating gives CATSEIGGDTQYF.

V and J are TRBV12-5 and TRBJ2-1; 10 bases align to TRBD1. V shed 6 bases, J shed 4 bases, and the junction held 3 bases outside the gene matches. Germline V CDR1 and CDR2: LGHNT, FRNRAP. This CDR3 has 14 residues. The CDR3 protein is CASGDRGRYNEQFF. In nucleotides, the CDR3 is TGTGCTAGTGGGGACAGGGGGAGATACAATGAGCAGTTCTTC.

The J gene is TRBJ2-1, the V gene TRBV24-1, with D uncertain. Germline lookup yields CDR1 KGHDR and CDR2 SFDVKD. There are 11 residues in the CDR3. The V end lost 10 bases, the J end lost 6 bases, and 9 bases lay between the germline ends. The CDR3 spells CATERANEQFF. The CDR3 coding sequence is TGTGCCACAGAACGGGCCAATGAGCAGTTCTTC.

This clonotype was found many times. The chain's CDR3 is CASSQGTGGTEAFF. The DNA of the CDR3 is TGTGCCAGCAGCCAAGGGACAGGGGGCACTGAAGCTTTCTTT. The gene calls are TRBV3-1 and TRBJ1-1, with TRBD1 matching over 10 bases. Germline V gene sequence: CDR1 LGHDT, CDR2 YNNKEL (reference sequence). Germline trimming cut 1 base from V and 4 bases from J; bases unmatched to any gene: 0. The length of the CDR3 is 14 residues.

This clonotype has just a few counts. V gene TRBV7-9 combines with J gene TRBJ2-2; D not resolved. This CDR3 has 13 residues. The V end lost 2 bases, the J end lost 13 bases, and 14 bases lay between the germline ends. The V gene's germline CDR1 is SEHNR and CDR2 FQNEAQ (reference sequence). The CDR3 region has the DNA TGTGCCAGCAGCTTAAAAACCAGCGACGGGCTGTTTTTT. Its translation: CASSLKTSDGLFF.

This chain connects TRBV15 to TRBJ2-1; no firm D call. Per germline, CDR1 LNHNV and CDR2 YYDKDF (reference sequence). V was shortened by 0 bases and J by 2 bases, with 8 bases between the two germline ends. CDR3 length: 15 amino acids. CDR3 residues: CATSRERATYNEQFF. DNA for the CDR3: TGTGCCACCAGCAGAGAACGGGCGACCTACAATGAGCAGTTCTTC.

A few counts support this clonotype. The genes are TRBV27 and TRBJ1-2, with D possibly matching TRBD1 (5 bases). Germline V gene data show CDR1 as MNHEY and CDR2 as SMNVEV (reference sequence). Trimming took 8 bases from V and 0 from J, leaving 28 bases between them. The CDR3 is made up of 19 amino acids. The CDR3 here is CASVLDGATAVKANYGYTF. The DNA of the CDR3 is TGTGCCAGCGTACTCGACGGGGCGACAGCGGTTAAGGCTAACTATGGCTACACCTTC.

The rearrangement joins TRBV15 to TRBJ1-4; D is uncertain. CDR1 and CDR2 (germline): LNHNV, YYDKDF (reference sequence). CDR3 length: 13 residues. V lost 1 base and J 4 bases, leaving 4 bases between the germline ends. CDR3 residues: CATSRGNNEKLFF. CDR3 sequence (DNA): TGTGCCACCAGCAGAGGCAATAATGAAAAACTGTTTTTT.

This clonotype showed up many times. The CDR3 DNA is TGTGCCAGCAGTACCCACAGGGTCGACGAGGTGAACACTGAAGCTTTCTTT. This translates into CASSTHRVDEVNTEAFF. The V gene is TRBV12-3 or TRBV12-4, the J gene TRBJ1-1, with TRBD1 as a possible D gene (6 bases). The CDR3 has 17 amino acids. The V end lost 5 bases, the J end lost 0 bases, and 19 bases lay between the germline ends.

V usage is TRBV10-3 and J usage is TRBJ1-2; D not resolved. In germline, CDR1 is ENHRY, CDR2 SYGVKD. This CDR3 contains 15 residues. Trimming pared 3 bases from V and 6 bases from J, leaving 17 bases between. CDR3 residues: CAISDPKDLPHGYTF. DNA of the CDR3: TGTGCCATCAGTGACCCGAAAGACTTACCCCATGGCTACACCTTC.

This clonotype has only a few counts. The gene calls are TRBV4-1 and TRBJ2-3; 7 nucleotides match TRBD1. From germline, CDR1 is MGHRA and CDR2 YSYEKL. J lost 0 bases, V lost 8 bases, and 11 bases had no gene match. This CDR3 contains 16 residues. The CDR3 region is CASHALGQVSTDTQYF. The CDR3, as DNA: TGCGCCAGCCACGCCCTTGGACAGGTCAGCACAGATACGCAGTATTTT.

The rearrangement joins TRBV20-1 to TRBJ2-2; 9 bases line up with TRBD2. The germline CDR1 and CDR2 sequences are DFQATT and SNEGSKA (reference sequence). CDR3 length: 17 amino acids. Trimming took 0 bases from V and 4 from J; bases not matched to a gene: 9. CDR3 region: CSARDSGGRAGTGELFF. The CDR3 bases are TGCAGTGCTAGAGATTCGGGCGGGAGGGCCGGCACCGGGGAGCTGTTTTTT.

This clonotype was detected a few times. The genes are TRBV5-5 and TRBJ2-7; D call uncertain. CDR3 length: 12 amino acids. V was trimmed by 5 bases and J by 6 bases, leaving 12 bases between them. The germline CDR1 and CDR2 sequences are SGHKS and YYEKEE (reference sequence). The CDR3 reads CASSLGTIEQYV. The CDR3 region has the DNA TGTGCCAGCAGTCTGGGAACGATCGAGCAGTACGTC.

This clonotype has a handful of counts. The V gene is TRBV5-1, the J gene TRBJ2-1; perhaps TRBD2 as D (6 bases). Germline V gene lookup returns CDR1 SGHRS and CDR2 YFSETQ. Trimming pared 2 bases from V and 1 base from J, leaving 19 bases between. The length of the CDR3 is 18 residues. CDR3 region: CASSFGLSSSASYNEQFF. The CDR3 bases are TGCGCCAGCAGCTTTGGACTATCGAGTTCTGCGTCCTACAATGAGCAGTTCTTC. Looking up the rest from reference TRBV5-1 and TRBJ2-1 gives the full variable domain: KAGVTQTPRYLIKTRGQQVTLSCSPISGHRSVSWYQQTPGQGLQFLFEYFSETQRNKGNFPGRFSGRQFSNSRSEMNVSTLELGDSALYLCASSFGLSSSASYNEQFFGPGTRLTVL.

The gene calls are TRBV11-2 and TRBJ2-7; tentatively, D is TRBD2 (6 bases). The germline V and J ends were trimmed by 4 bases and 3 bases, with 10 bases remaining between them. The CDR3 is made up of 13 amino acids. Per germline, CDR1 SGHAT and CDR2 FQNNGV. CDR3 bases: TGTGCCAGCAGCTGGAACGGGGGCTACGAGCAGTACTTC. Translation gives CASSWNGGYEQYF.

This clonotype showed up just a few times. The chain links TRBV20-1 to TRBJ2-1; D is unclear. This CDR3 has 16 residues. V lost 3 bases and J lost 1, with 16 bases in between. Germline-derived CDR1 and CDR2 are DFQATT and SNEGSKA (reference sequence). The CDR3 bases are TGCAGTGCTAGTATAGTCGTGCACCCATCCTACAATGAGCAGTTCTTC. Its protein product is CSASIVVHPSYNEQFF.

The V call is TRBV18, the J call TRBJ2-1; D may be TRBD1 (5 bases). The germline V gene has CDR1 KGHSH and CDR2 LQKENI. This CDR3 comprises 12 residues. Trimming removed 5 bases from V and 5 bases from J, with 7 bases in between. The CDR3 coding sequence is TGTGCCAGCTCAGCGACAGACAATGAGCAGTTCTTC. It is translated as CASSATDNEQFF.

This clonotype has just a few counts. The rearrangement joins TRBV27 to TRBJ1-5; 7 bases map to TRBD1. The junction had 4 bases not matched to a gene; V was cut back by 6 bases and J by 2 bases. CDR3 length equals 14 residues. In germline, CDR1 is MNHEY, CDR2 SMNVEV (reference sequence). CDR3 amino acids: CASRQGQGNQPQHF. Here the CDR3 DNA reads TGTGCCAGCAGACAAGGACAGGGCAATCAGCCCCAGCATTTT.

V usage is TRBV5-4 and J usage is TRBJ2-4; 7 nucleotides align to TRBD2. V lost 3 bases, J lost 1 base, and 10 bases stayed unmatched. Per the germline V gene, CDR1 is SGHNT and CDR2 is YYREEE (reference sequence). The CDR3 consists of 17 residues. As DNA, the CDR3 is TGTGCCAGCAGCTCCCCGGGGGGAGACCTGGCCAAAAACATTCAGTACTTC. It codes for CASSSPGGDLAKNIQYF. The full variable domain, in which reference TRBV5-4 and TRBJ2-4 provide the parts outside the CDR3, is ETGVTQSPTHLIKTRGQQVTLRCSSQSGHNTVSWYQQALGQGPQFIFQYYREEENGRGNFPPRFSGLQFPNYSSELNVNALELDDSALYLCASSSPGGDLAKNIQYFGAGTRLSVL.

As DNA, the CDR3 is TGTGCCAGCAGCACCCAGAGGGAGACCCAGTACTTC. As protein: CASSTQRETQYF. V usage is TRBV11-2 and J usage is TRBJ2-5; D remains unclear. Germline-derived CDR1 and CDR2 are SGHAT and FQNNGV. V shed 5 bases and J shed 5 bases, with 9 bases lying between them. The length of the CDR3 is 12 residues. Variable domain in full (rest from reference TRBV11-2 and TRBJ2-5): EAGVAQSPRYKIIEKRQSVAFWCNPISGHATLYWYQQILGQGPKLLIQFQNNGVVDDSQLPKDRFSAERLKGVDSTLKIQPAKLEDSAVYLCASSTQRETQYFGPGTRLLVL.

This clonotype was seen only a few times. The chain joins TRBV28 to TRBJ2-7, with D perhaps assigned TRBD1 or TRBD2 (5 bases each). V dropped 7 bases and J dropped 5 bases, with 18 bases sitting between them. The CDR3 has 14 amino acids. From germline, CDR1 is MDHEN and CDR2 SYDVKM. The CDR3 DNA reads as TGTGCCAGCACAGGGAGTACCCAGACACACGAGCAGTACTTC. Translating gives CASTGSTQTHEQYF.

This clonotype came up a few times. The chain is built from TRBV20-1 and TRBJ2-3; tentatively, D is TRBD2 (7 bases). The CDR3 has 15 amino acids. Germline V lookup: CDR1 DFQATT, CDR2 SNEGSKA (reference sequence). Trimming cost V 0 bases and J 6 bases, with 16 bases left between them. Written as DNA, the CDR3 is TGCAGTGCTAGAGATACCGGGGGGCGTATGGATACGCAGTATTTT. The encoded protein is CSARDTGGRMDTQYF.